The subject of this entry is one T cell receptor (beta chain). Antigen: not known. The sorted conventional CD4+ T cells were CD25-low and CD127-high, with genomic DNA sequenced. The data derive from a study of regulatory and conventional T cells in RAG deficiency. TCRdb keeps only in-frame clones here, not all; method: immunoSEQ multiplex PCR. The table records 30,000 to 35,000 clones, roughly three quarters of them present only once. The CDR3 contains 15 residues. Germline V gives CDR1 SGHTA, CDR2 FQGTGA. Losses at the gene ends were 3 bases for V and 0 bases for J; bases not matched to a gene: 3. Study-wide results and caveats: Omenn CD25-high CD127-low cells may be activated cells, not true Tregs. Shorter CDR3s in all patient subsets; >80% Treg-Tconv overlap in Omenn.

These data also featured in a second study, about regulatory T cells. Per that paper: Amplification used 52 TRBV primers and 13 TRBJ primers. Regulatory T cells showed the strongest V-J pair restriction and V/J gene skewing among patient repertoires.

This receptor was taken from a human donor in good health. The chain has TRBV7-3 and TRBJ2-3; 7 nucleotides line up with TRBD1. Input material: CD4+ effector T cells sorted from blood. The CDR3: CASSFPGQSTDTQYF. The CDR3, as DNA: TGTGCCAGCAGCTTCCCGGGACAGAGCACAGATACGCAGTATTTT.